Listed below are T cell receptor beta chains from one sample, sequenced in a study of cytomegalovirus exposure and HLA in healthy donors. Assay: immunoSEQ multiplex PCR; the TCRdb copy retains only in-frame clones and omits some. The sample includes around 91,000 clones, about 93% of them seen just once. Source material: PBMCs. These receptors all stem from a woman in her twenties or thirties in good health and CMV-seropositive. Each CDR3 is given with its conserved first and last residue. D genes are given only for firm matches. The size of a clone is reported for some rows only, either as once, few or many, or as a class for expanded clones.

TRBV5-6	NA	NA	TRBJ1-3	TGTGCCAGCAGCCTACCACAGGGTTTGAGCTCTGGAAACACCATATATTTT	CASSLPQGLSSGNTIYF
TRBV19	NA	NA	TRBJ2-6	TGTGCCAGTAGAAAGGGGCGATCTGGGGCCAACGTCCTGACTTTC	CASRKGRSGANVLTF
TRBV5-1	TRBD2	NA	TRBJ2-3	TGCGCCAGCAGCGGATTTACTAGCGGGAGTTCAGATACGCAGTATTTT	CASSGFTSGSSDTQYF
TRBV30	TRBD2	NA	TRBJ2-7	TGTGCCTGGAGTCCCCGGGGGGAGACCTACGAGCAGTACTTC	CAWSPRGETYEQYF
TRBV18	NA	NA	TRBJ2-7	TGTGCCAGCTCACCAGGTGTTGGTCAGGGTTTCCACGAGCAGTACTTC	CASSPGVGQGFHEQYF
TRBV7-9	TRBD2	NA	TRBJ2-1	TGTGCCAGCAGCTTAGGGACTAGCGGGAGTTCCAGGGATGAGCAGTTCTTC	CASSLGTSGSSRDEQFF
TRBV4-1	NA	NA	TRBJ1-4	TGCGCCAGCAGCCGATACAGCTCAACTAATGAAAAACTGTTTTTT	CASSRYSSTNEKLFF
TRBV29-1	TRBD1	NA	TRBJ2-1	TGCAGCGTGGGGACAGGGGGTAACCTCAATGAGCAGTTCTTC	CSVGTGGNLNEQFF
TRBV12-5	NA	NA	TRBJ1-2	TGTGCTAGTGGTTTGTCCAGTCGCTACACCTTC	CASGLSSRYTF
TRBV2	TRBD2	NA	TRBJ2-7	TGTGCCAGCAGTGTGGGGGAACTAGCGGGAGGGTACGAGCAGTACTTC	CASSVGELAGGYEQYF
TRBV5-1	NA	NA	TRBJ2-7	TGCGCCAGCAGCTTGGCCGAAGACAGAGATTACTACGAGCAGTACTTC	CASSLAEDRDYYEQYF
TRBV7-8	TRBD2	few	TRBJ2-1	TGTGCCAGCAGCTTAGTGTCTAGCGGGAGGGGCAATGAGCAGTTCTTC	CASSLVSSGRGNEQFF
TRBV5-1	TRBD2	NA	TRBJ2-1	TGCGCCAGCAGGATCGGACTAGCCGACAATGAGCAGTTCTTC	CASRIGLADNEQFF
TRBV19	NA	NA	TRBJ2-3	TGTGCCAGTAGGTGGACTGCGACGGATACGCAGTATTTT	CASRWTATDTQYF
TRBV19	NA	NA	TRBJ1-5	TGTGCCAGTAAAAAGTGGGGACTGGGTAGCAATCAGCCCCAGCATTTT	CASKKWGLGSNQPQHF
TRBV7-6	NA	NA	TRBJ2-3	TGTGCCAGCAGCCGGGGTAGCAAAGCAGTAGGAGATACGCAGTATTTT	CASSRGSKAVGDTQYF
TRBV6-7	TRBD1	NA	TRBJ2-7	TGTGCCAGCAGTACCGGGACAGGGCATGCCTACGAGCAGTACTTC	CASSTGTGHAYEQYF
TRBV5-6	NA	NA	TRBJ2-6	TGTGCCAGCAGCCCCCCGGGGTTCCCTGGGGCCAACGTCCTGACTTTC	CASSPPGFPGANVLTF
TRBV18	NA	NA	TRBJ2-7	TGTGCCAGCTCACCAGTTGCCTCCAGCTACGAGCAGTACTTC	CASSPVASSYEQYF
TRBV13	NA	NA	TRBJ1-1	TGTGCCAGCAGCTTAGCCCGGGTCGGGGCTGAAGCTTTCTTT	CASSLARVGAEAFF
TRBV7-9	NA	NA	TRBJ2-2	TGTGCCACAGGCCAGTACACCGGGGAGCTGTTTTTT	CATGQYTGELFF
TRBV30	TRBD2	NA	TRBJ2-1	TGTGCCTGGAGTCCTAGCGGGGGTAGGTCCTACAATGAGCAGTTCTTC	CAWSPSGGRSYNEQFF
TRBV7-2	NA	NA	TRBJ1-4	TGTGCCAGCAGCGTCAGTGGGGCGGGGAAAAAACTGTTTTTT	CASSVSGAGKKLFF
TRBV4-3	TRBD2	NA	TRBJ2-1	TGCGCCAGCAGCCAAGGAGGACTAGCCAATGAGCAGTTCTTC	CASSQGGLANEQFF
TRBV5-1	NA	NA	TRBJ2-7	TGCGCCAGCAGCTTACGGTCAGGGCCCAACTACGAGCAGTACTTC	CASSLRSGPNYEQYF
TRBV18	NA	NA	TRBJ1-1	TGTGCCAGCTTACAACAGGGAACGGTGTTTACTGAAGCTTTCTTT	CASLQQGTVFTEAFF
TRBV7-6	NA	NA	TRBJ2-2	TGTGCCAGCAGCCTCGCGGGGTCCGGGGAGCTGTTTTTT	CASSLAGSGELFF
TRBV5-6	TRBD1	NA	TRBJ1-2	TGTGCCAGCGGAATAAGGACCGGGACAGGTTCTTTTGGCTACACCTTC	CASGIRTGTGSFGYTF
TRBV5-1	TRBD2	NA	TRBJ2-2	TGCGCCAGCAGCTTGACTACAGGGGGACTAGCGGGATCCGGGGAGCTGTTTTTT	CASSLTTGGLAGSGELFF
TRBV27	NA	NA	TRBJ1-1	TGTGCCAGCAGTGTCACCGGGACACATGAAGCTTTCTTT	CASSVTGTHEAFF
TRBV28	NA	NA	TRBJ2-1	TGTGCCAGCGGAGGCAGCTACAATGAGCAGTTCTTC	CASGGSYNEQFF
TRBV7-7	NA	NA	TRBJ2-5	TGTGCCAGCAGCTTGGGGCAGAGAGAGACCCAGTACTTC	CASSLGQRETQYF
TRBV4-3	NA	NA	TRBJ2-7	TGCGCCAGCAGCCAAGATACTGCTCCGGGGTCCTACGAGCAGTACTTC	CASSQDTAPGSYEQYF
TRBV7-3	TRBD2	NA	TRBJ2-5	TGTGCCAGCAGGTTGGGGACTAGTTGGGGGGTTCTCCAAGAGACCCAGTACTTC	CASRLGTSWGVLQETQYF
TRBV10-1	NA	NA	TRBJ2-7	TGCGCCAGCAGCGACAGGCTCTCCTACGAGCAGTACTTC	CASSDRLSYEQYF
TRBV4-1	NA	NA	TRBJ2-5	TGCGCCAGCTCCAGGGATGGGACCCAGTACTTC	CASSRDGTQYF
TRBV7-8	TRBD2	NA	TRBJ2-1	TGTGCCAGCAGCTTGGCCTCTAGCGGGAGCGGGCACAATGAGCAGTTCTTC	CASSLASSGSGHNEQFF
TRBV15	NA	NA	TRBJ1-2	TGTGCCACCAGCAGAGACCTTCCCCCACTCCAAAACTATGGCTACACCTTC	CATSRDLPPLQNYGYTF
TRBV2	TRBD2	NA	TRBJ2-1	TGTGCCAGCACGGGGACTATGACCCTAAATGAGCAGTTCTTC	CASTGTMTLNEQFF
TRBV11-2	NA	NA	TRBJ2-5	TGTGCCAGCAGCTCAAAAGAGACCCAGTACTTC	CASSSKETQYF
TRBV7-9	TRBD2	NA	TRBJ2-3	TGTGCCAGCAGCCATAACCTAGCGGGGTACACAGATACGCAGTATTTT	CASSHNLAGYTDTQYF
TRBV9	TRBD1	few	TRBJ1-2	TGTGCCAGCAGCGCGACACAGGGACAGGGGGACTATGGCTACACCTTC	CASSATQGQGDYGYTF
TRBV6-5	NA	NA	TRBJ1-4	TGTGCCAGCAGTTCCGGCGGCAGTAGTAATGAAAAACTGTTTTTT	CASSSGGSSNEKLFF
TRBV19	TRBD1	NA	TRBJ2-3	TGTGCCAGTAGTACACAGGGGGCGTGGGGCACAGATACGCAGTATTTT	CASSTQGAWGTDTQYF
TRBV6-5	NA	NA	TRBJ2-3	TGTGCCAGCAGTGTCGACGGGAGAACCCTCAATACGCAGTATTTT	CASSVDGRTLNTQYF
TRBV11-2	TRBD1	NA	TRBJ2-5	TGTGCCAGCAGCTTAGCCCCCTCGGACAGGGGGGGTGAGACCCAGTACTTC	CASSLAPSDRGGETQYF
TRBV28	NA	NA	TRBJ2-7	TGTGCCAGCCATGGAGGCGCCTACGAGCAGTACTTC	CASHGGAYEQYF
TRBV11-2	TRBD2	NA	TRBJ2-7	TGTGCCAGCAGCCCACAACCCGGACTAGCGGGAGGGCCCCCCTACGAGCAGTACTTC	CASSPQPGLAGGPPYEQYF
TRBV7-2	TRBD2	NA	TRBJ2-5	TGTGCCAGCAGCACGAGGCGGACTAGCGGGACAGAGACCCAGTACTTC	CASSTRRTSGTETQYF
TRBV28	NA	NA	TRBJ1-4	TGTGCCAGCAGTATACCCGTGACAGCTGAAAAACTGTTTTTT	CASSIPVTAEKLFF
TRBV10-3	NA	NA	TRBJ2-3	TGTGCCATCAGGGGGAGGTCAGATACGCAGTATTTT	CAIRGRSDTQYF
TRBV14	TRBD2	NA	TRBJ2-1	TGTGCCAGCAGCCAGAGAGTAGCGGGAGGACCTCCGACGAGCAATGAGCAGTTCTTC	CASSQRVAGGPPTSNEQFF
TRBV6-4	TRBD1	medium-sized	TRBJ2-2	TGTGCCAGCAGTGACGGGACAGCTAACACCGGGGAGCTGTTTTTT	CASSDGTANTGELFF
TRBV5-6	NA	NA	TRBJ1-5	TGTGCCAGCAGCTTGGCAGGGACTCTCAATCAGCCCCAGCATTTT	CASSLAGTLNQPQHF
TRBV6-5	NA	NA	TRBJ2-2	TGTGCCAGCAGTAGCGGGAACACCGGGGAGCTGTTTTTT	CASSSGNTGELFF
TRBV5-1	NA	NA	TRBJ2-3	TGCGCCAGCGGGGGCAGCACTAGCACAGATACGCAGTATTTT	CASGGSTSTDTQYF
TRBV7-6	NA	NA	TRBJ2-3	TGTGCCAGCAGCTTAGTAAGGCTCCAGGCTAACACAGATACGCAGTATTTT	CASSLVRLQANTDTQYF
TRBV7-9	TRBD1	NA	TRBJ1-1	TGTGCCAGCAGCTTAGCTGGGACAGGGGATGAAGCTTTCTTT	CASSLAGTGDEAFF
TRBV15	NA	once	TRBJ2-1	TGTGCCACCAGCAGAGCTCGAACAGGGTCCAGGGCAACCAATGAGCAGTTCTTC	CATSRARTGSRATNEQFF